Listed below are T cell receptor beta chains from one sample, sequenced in a study of response to subunit inactivated influenza vaccine. Each CDR3 protein is one row after TCRdb ran MiXCR on the RT-PCR reads. The sample has about 700,000 distinct CDR3 sequences, about 14% seen once. Here the sequenced sample was PBMCs from blood, taken less than 15 days before vaccination. The receptors derive from a man aged 50 or older who received an inactivated influenza vaccine. CDR3s include the opening cysteine and the closing phenylalanine or tryptophan. The order of the fields is clone size, J gene, V gene, D gene, CDR3 protein, CDR3 DNA. The D gene is left open where the match is weak. The size field is filled for only some rows; it gives once, few, many or a size class.

few,TRBJ2-3,TRBV2,-,CASSSEGQAATDTQYF,TGTGCCAGCAGTTCCGAGGGGCAGGCCGCCACAGATACGCAGTATTTT
few,TRBJ2-7,TRBV5-8,-,CASSSRTLSYEQYF,TGTGCCAGCAGCTCACGGACTCTCTCCTACGAGCAGTACTTC
many,TRBJ2-1,TRBV7-2,-,CASSPTYRGGRMQFF,TGTGCCAGCAGCCCAACGTACAGGGGGGGGAGGATGCAGTTCTTC
few,TRBJ2-1,TRBV24-1,-,CATSDPGSGYNEQFF,TGTGCCACCAGTGACCCGGGATCGGGTTACAATGAGCAGTTCTTC
many,TRBJ1-1,TRBV5-5,-,CASSLGIGQGETEAFF,TGTGCCAGCAGCTTGGGGATTGGTCAGGGCGAGACTGAAGCTTTCTTT
many,TRBJ1-1,TRBV4-1,-,CASSGRGTEAFF,TGCGCCAGCAGCGGTCGGGGCACTGAAGCTTTCTTT
-,TRBJ2-3,TRBV6-1,-,CASISGGLTDTQYF,TGTGCCAGCATCTCCGGGGGCCTCACAGATACGCAGTATTTT
few,TRBJ2-5,TRBV29-1,-,CSAWMGQETQYF,TGCAGCGCCTGGATGGGGCAAGAGACCCAGTACTTC
many,TRBJ2-1,TRBV12-3/TRBV12-4,-,CASSFAASSYNEQFF,TGTGCCAGCAGTTTCGCTGCCAGCTCCTACAATGAGCAGTTCTTC
-,TRBJ2-1,TRBV27,TRBD2,CASSIGLAGINEQFF,TGTGCCAGCAGTATAGGACTAGCGGGGATCAATGAGCAGTTCTTC
few,TRBJ1-2,TRBV7-2,TRBD1,CASSLGTGQPNYGYTF,TGTGCCAGCAGCTTAGGAACGGGACAGCCTAACTATGGCTACACCTTC
many,TRBJ2-7,TRBV5-1,-,CASSLSQGEQYF,TGCGCCAGCAGCTTGTCACAGGGCGAGCAGTACTTC
-,TRBJ2-7,TRBV5-1,-,CASSLGRDPSFEQYF,TGCGCCAGCAGCTTGGGAAGGGACCCCTCCTTCGAGCAGTACTTC
-,TRBJ2-7,TRBV28,-,CASTRPPGEQYF,TGTGCCAGCACCCGGCCCCCTGGCGAGCAGTACTTC
-,TRBJ2-7,TRBV12-3/TRBV12-4,-,CASSPIRYEQYF,TGTGCCAGCAGCCCTATTCGGTACGAGCAGTACTTC
few,TRBJ1-2,TRBV29-1,-,CSVESRNYGYTF,TGCAGCGTTGAAAGTAGGAACTATGGCTACACCTTC
few,TRBJ2-3,TRBV20-1,-,CSADLPAGGGRVDTQYF,TGCAGTGCCGACTTACCCGCAGGGGGAGGGCGAGTAGATACGCAGTATTTT
few,TRBJ1-2,TRBV10-3,TRBD1,CAISDKGQPYGYTF,TGTGCCATCAGTGATAAGGGACAGCCCTATGGCTACACCTTC
many,TRBJ2-5,TRBV5-1,TRBD2,CASSLAPSGGGETQYF,TGCGCCAGCAGCTTGGCCCCTAGCGGGGGCGGGGAGACCCAGTACTTC
few,TRBJ1-5,TRBV10-3,TRBD1,CAISGTGDNQPQHF,TGTGCCATCAGTGGGACAGGGGATAACCAGCCCCAGCATTTT
few,TRBJ2-1,TRBV28,TRBD2,CASSLPTSGFTSYNEQFF,TGTGCCAGCAGTTTACCGACTAGCGGGTTTACTTCCTACAATGAGCAGTTCTTC
many,TRBJ2-5,TRBV29-1,-,CSVVGGAVGVQETQYF,TGCAGCGTTGTTGGCGGGGCGGTGGGGGTTCAAGAGACCCAGTACTTC
-,TRBJ2-3,TRBV6-5,-,CASSYVRGSSTDTQYF,TGTGCCAGCAGTTATGTAAGAGGGTCGAGCACAGATACGCAGTATTTT
-,TRBJ2-1,TRBV9,-,CASSEGTSTYNEQFF,TGTGCCAGCAGCGAGGGGACGAGTACCTACAATGAGCAGTTCTTC
few,TRBJ2-6,TRBV7-6,-,CASSLRISGANVLTF,TGTGCCAGCAGCTTAAGGATCTCTGGGGCCAACGTCCTGACTTTC
many,TRBJ2-3,TRBV24-1,-,CATSDLSDTQYF,TGTGCCACCAGTGATTTGTCTGATACGCAGTATTTT
many,TRBJ2-5,TRBV5-1,-,CASTQSQETQYF,TGCGCCAGCACCCAAAGTCAAGAGACCCAGTACTTC
few,TRBJ1-4,TRBV29-1,TRBD1,CSVEDSDREGGKLFF,TGCAGCGTTGAAGATTCCGACAGGGAGGGAGGAAAACTGTTTTTT
-,TRBJ1-1,TRBV20-1,-,CSARDTRNTEAFF,TGCAGTGCTAGAGACACAAGGAACACTGAAGCTTTCTTT
once,TRBJ1-5,TRBV7-9,-,CASSNTAYSNQPQHF,TGTGCCAGCAGCAATACAGCTTATAGCAATCAGCCCCAGCATTTT
many,TRBJ2-5,TRBV6-5,-,CASSYSAVQETQYF,TGTGCCAGCAGTTACAGTGCGGTCCAAGAGACCCAGTACTTC
many,TRBJ2-3,TRBV5-5,TRBD2,CASSLPSGSDTQYF,TGTGCCAGCAGCTTGCCTAGCGGATCAGATACGCAGTATTTT
-,TRBJ2-7,TRBV5-1,TRBD2,CASSLAGGANEQYF,TGCGCCAGCAGCTTGGCCGGGGGGGCCAACGAGCAGTACTTC
few,TRBJ2-5,TRBV4-3,-,CASSRRTRETQYF,TGCGCCAGCAGCCGCCGAACCCGGGAGACCCAGTACTTC
-,TRBJ1-1,TRBV4-3,-,CASSQGWGGLNTEAFF,TGCGCCAGCAGCCAAGGATGGGGCGGCTTGAACACTGAAGCTTTCTTT
-,TRBJ1-1,TRBV4-2,-,CASSRDPGVNTEAFF,TGTGCCAGCAGCCGAGATCCGGGGGTGAACACTGAAGCTTTCTTT
few,TRBJ2-2,TRBV27,-,CASSLNGIAGELFF,TGTGCCAGCAGTTTAAACGGGATCGCCGGGGAGCTGTTTTTT
-,TRBJ2-7,TRBV6-1,-,CASSPLDRQFSYEQYF,TGTGCCAGCAGTCCCTTAGACAGGCAGTTTTCCTACGAGCAGTACTTC
-,TRBJ1-3,TRBV5-8,-,CASSLTRGISGNTIYF,TGTGCCAGCAGCTTGACCAGGGGAATTTCTGGAAACACCATATATTTT
many,TRBJ2-1,TRBV6-1,TRBD2,CASRLAGISNEQFF,TGTGCCAGCAGGCTAGCGGGTATTAGCAATGAGCAGTTCTTC
-,TRBJ2-3,TRBV6-2/TRBV6-3,-,CASSSPTATTDTQYF,TGTGCCAGCAGTTCCCCTACGGCGACCACAGATACGCAGTATTTT
many,TRBJ2-2,TRBV11-3,-,CASSPTDQPNTGELFF,TGTGCCAGCAGCCCTACGGACCAACCTAACACCGGGGAGCTGTTTTTT
-,TRBJ2-1,TRBV7-9,TRBD1,CASSLTGTGVNEQFF,TGTGCCAGCAGCTTAACCGGGACAGGGGTCAATGAGCAGTTCTTC
few,TRBJ2-1,TRBV20-1,TRBD2,CSASRLGREVFNEQFF,TGCAGTGCTAGCCGCCTGGGGCGGGAGGTCTTCAATGAGCAGTTCTTC
-,TRBJ2-2,TRBV7-2,TRBD2,CASSLPSGSIGELFF,TGTGCCAGCAGCTTGCCTAGCGGGAGTATCGGGGAGCTGTTTTTT
-,TRBJ2-6,TRBV7-2,-,CASSERTGANVLTF,TGTGCCAGCAGCGAAAGAACTGGGGCCAACGTCCTGACTTTC
-,TRBJ2-7,TRBV12-3/TRBV12-4,-,CASSLNVGSGLLYEQYF,TGTGCCAGCAGTTTAAATGTGGGGAGCGGACTCCTCTACGAGCAGTACTTC
few,TRBJ1-1,TRBV5-5,-,CASSLHIATEAFF,TGTGCCAGCAGCTTGCATATCGCCACTGAAGCTTTCTTT
few,TRBJ2-7,TRBV20-1,TRBD2,CSATLSGDPHEQYF,TGCAGTGCCACCCTGAGCGGGGATCCCCACGAGCAGTACTTC
few,TRBJ1-2,TRBV7-2,-,CASSLEVFYGYTF,TGTGCCAGCAGCTTAGAGGTCTTCTATGGCTACACCTTC
-,TRBJ2-5,TRBV27,-,CASSMTSLGGQETQYF,TGTGCCAGCAGTATGACGTCCTTGGGGGGCCAAGAGACCCAGTACTTC
few,TRBJ1-1,TRBV20-1,-,CSARHGLGQRMNTEAFF,TGCAGTGCTAGACATGGCTTAGGACAACGCATGAACACTGAAGCTTTCTTT
many,TRBJ1-1,TRBV6-5,TRBD1,CASSYPGTGAAAFF,TGTGCCAGCAGTTACCCCGGGACAGGGGCCGCAGCTTTCTTT
few,TRBJ2-1,TRBV15,TRBD1,CATSVGTGGDEQFF,TGTGCCACCAGCGTGGGGACAGGGGGCGATGAGCAGTTCTTC
-,TRBJ2-7,TRBV20-1,-,CSARDFGGGYEQYF,TGCAGTGCTAGAGATTTTGGGGGCGGCTACGAGCAGTACTTC
-,TRBJ1-2,TRBV29-1,-,CSVDRTEDGYTF,TGCAGCGTGGACCGGACGGAGGATGGCTACACCTTC
-,TRBJ2-2,TRBV3-1,TRBD2,CASSQVFSGDSARELFF,TGTGCCAGCAGCCAAGTCTTTAGCGGGGATTCGGCCCGGGAGCTGTTTTTT